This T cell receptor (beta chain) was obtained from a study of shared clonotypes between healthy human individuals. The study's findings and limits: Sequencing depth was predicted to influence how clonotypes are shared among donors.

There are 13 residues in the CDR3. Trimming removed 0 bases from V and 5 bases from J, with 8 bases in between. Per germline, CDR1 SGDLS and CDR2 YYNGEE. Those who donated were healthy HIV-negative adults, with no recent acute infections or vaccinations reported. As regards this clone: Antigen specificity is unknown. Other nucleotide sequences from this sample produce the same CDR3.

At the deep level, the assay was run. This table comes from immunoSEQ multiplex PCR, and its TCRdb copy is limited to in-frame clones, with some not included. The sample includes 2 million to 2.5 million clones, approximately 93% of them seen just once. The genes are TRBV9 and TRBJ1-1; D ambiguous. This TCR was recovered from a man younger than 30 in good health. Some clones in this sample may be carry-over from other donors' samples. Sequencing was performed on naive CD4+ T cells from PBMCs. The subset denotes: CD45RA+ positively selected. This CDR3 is CASSVGGRTEAFF. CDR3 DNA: TGTGCCAGCAGCGTAGGGGGTCGGACTGAAGCTTTCTTT.